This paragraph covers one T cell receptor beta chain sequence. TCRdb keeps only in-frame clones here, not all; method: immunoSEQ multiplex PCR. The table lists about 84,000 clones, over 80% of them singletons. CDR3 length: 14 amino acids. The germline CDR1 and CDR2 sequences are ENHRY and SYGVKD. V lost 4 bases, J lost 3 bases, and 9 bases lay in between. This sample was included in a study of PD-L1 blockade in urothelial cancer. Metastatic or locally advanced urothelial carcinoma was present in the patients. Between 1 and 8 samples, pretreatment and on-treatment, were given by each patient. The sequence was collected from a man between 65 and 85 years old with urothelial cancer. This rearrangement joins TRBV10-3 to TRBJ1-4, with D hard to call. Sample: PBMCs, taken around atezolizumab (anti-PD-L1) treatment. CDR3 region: CAISGSGANEKLFF. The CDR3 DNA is TGTGCCATCAGTGGGAGTGGAGCTAATGAAAAACTGTTTTTT.